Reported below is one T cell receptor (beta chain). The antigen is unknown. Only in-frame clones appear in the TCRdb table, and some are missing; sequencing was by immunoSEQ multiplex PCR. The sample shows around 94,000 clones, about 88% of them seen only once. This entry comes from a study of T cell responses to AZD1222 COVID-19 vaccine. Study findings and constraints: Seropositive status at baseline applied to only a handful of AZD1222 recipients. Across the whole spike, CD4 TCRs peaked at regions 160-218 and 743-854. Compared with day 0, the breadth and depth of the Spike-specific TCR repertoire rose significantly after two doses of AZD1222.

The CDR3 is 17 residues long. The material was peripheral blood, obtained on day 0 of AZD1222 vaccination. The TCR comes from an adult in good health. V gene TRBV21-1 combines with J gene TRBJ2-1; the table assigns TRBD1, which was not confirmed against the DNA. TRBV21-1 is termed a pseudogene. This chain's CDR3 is CASSKAMGAWGKDEQFF. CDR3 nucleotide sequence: TGTGCCAGCAGCAAAGCAATGGGGGCTTGGGGGAAGGATGAGCAGTTCTTC.